Sequencing of this T cell receptor beta chain was carried out in a study of T-cell reconstitution after alpha-beta-depleted transplantation in children. The CDR3 is 15 amino acids. Trimming removed 5 bases at V and 0 bases at J, with 12 bases between. Preparation of the TCRbeta library used unique molecular identifiers. A single record per CDR3 protein comes from TCRdb applying MiXCR to the PCR reads. The sample holds 500,000 or so distinct CDR3 sequences; roughly 33% are singletons and the top ten take approximately 2.3%. The J gene is TRBJ2-3, the V gene TRBV12-3 or TRBV12-4, with a weak D call TRBD1 (5 bases). This sample comprised PBMCs from the stem cell graft donor, obtained from the stem cell graft. This receptor was identified in a human donor who donated a stem cell graft to a child with aplastic anemia. This CDR3 reads CASSKGPGSTDTQYF. CDR3 nucleotide sequence: TGTGCCAGCAGTAAGGGGCCCGGGAGCACAGATACGCAGTATTTT.